The 13 T cell receptor beta chains in this list originate from one sample, sequenced in a study of blood T cell repertoires in COVID-19. Libraries were prepared by immunoSEQ multiplex PCR; TCRdb keeps only in-frame clonotypes and omits some of them. The data contain approximately 71,000 clones, just over 85% of them singletons. Input material: peripheral blood. All receptors derive from a human donor in a cohort sampled during active COVID-19.

CDR3 amino acids: CASSLMPRNTEAFF. The CDR3 region has the DNA TGTGCCAGCAGCTTAATGCCCAGGAACACTGAAGCTTTCTTT. The V gene is TRBV7-3, the J gene TRBJ1-1; D is ambiguous. This CDR3 is 14 amino acids long. Germline CDR1 reads SGHTA; CDR2 reads FQGTGA. V was cut by 1 base and J by 1 base, with 7 bases left in between.

This clone has just one count. V usage is TRBV3-1 (or the pseudogene TRBV3-2) and J usage is TRBJ2-5, with D unresolved. The CDR3 spans 14 residues. CDR1 is LGHDT, CDR2 YNNKEL, per germline (reference sequence). Trimming removed 0 bases from V and 1 base from J, with 6 bases in between. This CDR3 reads CASSQDFSQETQYF. The CDR3 DNA follows: TGTGCCAGCAGCCAAGATTTCAGCCAAGAGACCCAGTACTTC.

V is TRBV15 and J is TRBJ2-5; 9 bases are a match to TRBD2. Germline V gives CDR1 LNHNV, CDR2 YYDKDF (reference sequence). This CDR3 region has 16 residues. V lost 0 bases and J lost 5; bases outside the gene matches: 7. The CDR3 DNA is TGTGCCACCAGCAGAGATCGTGCTAGCGGGGCGGAGACCCAGTACTTC. This codes for CATSRDRASGAETQYF.

The V call is TRBV9, the J call TRBJ2-2, with TRBD1 identical over 7 bases. There are 15 residues in the CDR3. Germline trimming cut 4 bases from V and 1 base from J; bases unmatched to any gene: 4. The germline V gene encodes CDR1 SGDLS and CDR2 YYNGEE. CDR3 nucleotides: TGTGCCAGCAGCCCTTGGACAGGGAACACCGGGGAGCTGTTTTTT. It encodes CASSPWTGNTGELFF.

V and J are TRBV4-1 and TRBJ2-5; 10 bases align to TRBD2. Trimming cost V 2 bases and J 0 bases; bases outside gene matches: 12. The CDR3 sequence is 19 residues long. Germline V lookup: CDR1 MGHRA, CDR2 YSYEKL. The CDR3 region is CASSQSSGSGIGYQETQYF. The CDR3 DNA is TGCGCCAGCAGCCAATCTAGCGGGAGTGGTATTGGGTACCAAGAGACCCAGTACTTC.

V gene TRBV9 combines with J gene TRBJ2-2; 10 nucleotides align to TRBD2. The CDR3 is 16 residues long. Trimming took 0 bases from V and 3 from J; bases not matched to a gene: 2. Per the germline V gene, CDR1 is SGDLS and CDR2 is YYNGEE. CDR3 DNA: TGTGCCAGCAGCGTAGCGACTAGCGGGTACACCGGGGAGCTGTTTTTT. Its protein is CASSVATSGYTGELFF.

The chain recombines TRBV2 with TRBJ1-1, with D maybe TRBD1 (6 bases). V lost 7 bases and J 3 bases, leaving 15 bases between the germline ends. Germline V gene data show CDR1 as SNHLY and CDR2 as FYNNEI. This CDR3 is built from 14 residues. For the CDR3, the DNA is TGTGCCAGCACTAAGGGGGGGTGGGACACTGAAGCTTTCTTT. Encoded protein: CASTKGGWDTEAFF.

This clone was found a few times. The V and J genes are TRBV10-1 and TRBJ1-2; a possible D gene is TRBD1 (6 bases). The germline V gene has CDR1 WNHNN and CDR2 SYGVQD (reference sequence). Trimming shortened V by 5 bases and J by 3 bases, and 16 bases separated the two germline ends. The CDR3 is made up of 15 amino acids. The CDR3 DNA reads as TGCGCCAGCAGTCCCGCAGGGGCCCAGGACTATGGCTACACCTTC. Translating gives CASSPAGAQDYGYTF.

The chain combines TRBV7-2 with TRBJ2-5; possible D gene TRBD1, 6 bases. Germline assignment: CDR1 SGHTA and CDR2 FQGNSA. The germline V and J ends were trimmed by 1 base and 4 bases, with 10 bases remaining between them. CDR3 size: 14 residues. CDR3: CASSLDRVGETQYF. CDR3 DNA: TGTGCCAGCAGCTTAGACAGGGTCGGAGAGACCCAGTACTTC.

The CDR3 coding sequence is TGTGCCAGCAGTGTCTGGGGGGACGAGCAGTACTTC. Amino acids: CASSVWGDEQYF. This sequence joins TRBV12-3 or TRBV12-4 and TRBJ2-7; a possible D gene is TRBD2 (6 bases). The CDR3 is 12 amino acids. V was clipped by 5 bases and J by 5 bases, with 10 bases between them.

V gene TRBV4-1 combines with J gene TRBJ2-7; 8 bases map to TRBD2. V was pared by 1 base and J by 10 bases, with 9 bases of the junction left unmatched. Germline V gene sequence: CDR1 MGHRA, CDR2 YSYEKL. The CDR3 length is 14 residues. This CDR3 reads CASSQAGGPVRQYF. The CDR3 DNA reads TGCGCCAGCAGCCAAGCGGGAGGGCCGGTAAGACAGTACTTC.

The gene calls are TRBV7-2 and TRBJ2-3, with TRBD2 matching 11 bases. This CDR3 spans 16 amino acids. The trim removed 4 bases at V and 5 bases at J, leaving 8 bases unmatched. The germline CDR1 and CDR2 sequences are SGHTA and FQGNSA. The chain's CDR3 is CASSYIAGGPKDTQYF. The CDR3 nucleotides read TGTGCCAGCAGCTACATAGCGGGGGGGCCTAAAGATACGCAGTATTTT.

This rearrangement joins TRBV28 to TRBJ1-1; 7 bases agree with TRBD1. The CDR3 loop spans 14 amino acids. Trimming cost V 3 bases and J 5 bases; bases outside gene matches: 6. Germline lookup yields CDR1 MDHEN and CDR2 SYDVKM. Here the CDR3 reads CASSLPQGETEAFF. The CDR3 nucleotides read TGTGCCAGCAGTTTGCCGCAGGGGGAGACTGAAGCTTTCTTT.